This T cell receptor beta chain was identified during a study of beta chain features in type 1 diabetes. General study points: Short templates might get an advantage during PCR, and this would be equal in patients and controls. VDJ junctions in type 1 diabetes patients carried more deletions and fewer insertions. Type 1 diabetes patients showed a moderate but significant shortening of TCRB CDR3s in all four CD4+ subsets.

This clone was recorded many times. Antigen specificity is unknown. The V gene's germline CDR1 is LGHNA and CDR2 YSLEER. Trimming took 1 base from V and 6 from J, leaving 19 bases between them. The CDR3 runs 17 residues. The investigators reverse transcribed all of the isolated RNA, so they sequenced expressed TCRB transcripts. Clones were sequenced by immunoSEQ multiplex PCR, and TCRdb holds only the in-frame ones, with some missing. The sample carries approximately 150,000 clones, 9% to 10% recorded once. Averaging approximately 120 mL, one heparinised blood draw came from each individual donor. The source material was central memory CD4+ T cells from blood. The sequence derives from a woman between 35 and 50 years old in good health. The gene calls are TRBV4-3 and TRBJ2-1; D possibly corresponds to TRBD2 (6 bases). Written as DNA, the CDR3 is TGCGCCAGCAGCCAAGGGGGAGGCTTAGCGCCTTCCAATGAGCAGTTCTTC. It specifies CASSQGGGLAPSNEQFF.